Listed below are T cell receptor beta chains from one sample, sequenced in a study of T cells in Graves' hyperthyroidism and ophthalmopathy. MiXCR was run by TCRdb on the multiplex PCR reads, yielding one entry per CDR3 protein. Among some 460,000 distinct CDR3 sequences, 15% to 18% were seen once, and the ten largest hold 13% to 15%. The sample taken for sequencing was blood. The receptors here all came from a woman aged 18-35 years with Graves' hyperthyroidism. Both conserved end residues are part of each CDR3. Fields, in order: D gene, V gene, clone size, J gene, CDR3 DNA, CDR3 protein. The D gene is left open where the match is weak. A clone size is listed for some rows: how often the clone was seen (once, few, many), or a class if it is expanded.

NA,TRBV5-1,NA,TRBJ1-1,TGCGCCAGCAGCTTGGGGTTGGAAAGGAACACTGAAGCTTTCTTT,CASSLGLERNTEAFF
TRBD1,TRBV12-3/TRBV12-4,few,TRBJ2-7,TGTGCCAGCAGAAAGACAGGGTTCAACGAGCAGTACTTC,CASRKTGFNEQYF
TRBD1,TRBV13,many,TRBJ2-2,TGTGCCAGCAGCTCACAGGGGGTCGGGGAGCTGTTTTTT,CASSSQGVGELFF
TRBD1,TRBV28,many,TRBJ2-1,TGTGCCAGCAGTTTGGACAGGGTGAACAATGAGCAGTTCTTC,CASSLDRVNNEQFF
TRBD1,TRBV5-1,many,TRBJ2-3,TGCGCCAGCAGCTTAACAGGGGGCGCCGCAGATACGCAGTATTTT,CASSLTGGAADTQYF
NA,TRBV28,many,TRBJ2-1,TGTGCCAGCAGCTCGGATTCCTGGGGCTCCTACAATGAGCAGTTCTTC,CASSSDSWGSYNEQFF
NA,TRBV12-3/TRBV12-4,NA,TRBJ1-5,TGTGCCAGCAGTTTAAGAAACAGGGCCCGTGGTCAGCCCCAGCATTTT,CASSLRNRARGQPQHF
NA,TRBV19,NA,TRBJ2-7,TGTGCCAGTAGTATCTCCGGGACATATTCCTACGAGCAGTACTTC,CASSISGTYSYEQYF
NA,TRBV4-3,NA,TRBJ1-4,TGCGCCAGCAGCCAAGTCAGTACAGGTCGCGAAAAACTGTTTTTT,CASSQVSTGREKLFF
NA,TRBV12-3/TRBV12-4,many,TRBJ2-3,TGTGCCAGCAGTTCGTCGACCCCAGATACGCAGTATTTT,CASSSSTPDTQYF
NA,TRBV5-1,few,TRBJ2-2,TGCGCCAGCAGCCACGGAGCTCAATCCGGGGAGCTGTTTTTT,CASSHGAQSGELFF
NA,TRBV2,NA,TRBJ2-1,TGTGCCAGCAGTGGTCAACAGGGGGGGGAGCAGTTCTTC,CASSGQQGGEQFF
NA,TRBV2,many,TRBJ1-2,TGTGCCAGCAGTGCGTTTCCGGGGATTTGGTATGGCTACACCTTC,CASSAFPGIWYGYTF
NA,TRBV20-1,few,TRBJ1-6,TGCAGTGCACCCATGATTGCTGCCTATTCACCCCTCCACTTT,CSAPMIAAYSPLHF
NA,TRBV2,many,TRBJ1-5,TGTGCCAGCAGTGGGCGGGCAGGCCCTAGCAATCAGCCCCAGCATTTT,CASSGRAGPSNQPQHF
NA,TRBV7-3,NA,TRBJ2-3,TGTGCCAGCAGCTTTGGCGAGGTGGGAGATACGCAGTATTTT,CASSFGEVGDTQYF
NA,TRBV12-3/TRBV12-4,NA,TRBJ1-2,TGTGCCAGCAGTTTGACTCCGGGTGGATATGGCTACACCTTC,CASSLTPGGYGYTF
NA,TRBV27,NA,TRBJ1-1,TGTGCCAGCAGTTCCGACCAGGGAGGGACTGAAGCTTTCTTT,CASSSDQGGTEAFF
NA,TRBV6-1,NA,TRBJ1-3,TGTGCCAGCAGTTTCGGTACAATAGTTGGAAACACCATATATTTT,CASSFGTIVGNTIYF
NA,TRBV28,many,TRBJ2-1,TGTGCCAGCACCACCCTAAGCTCCTACAATGAGCAGTTCTTC,CASTTLSSYNEQFF
NA,TRBV5-4,NA,TRBJ1-5,TGTGCCAGCAGCTTGGGGGGTATCAGCAATCAGCCCCAGCATTTT,CASSLGGISNQPQHF
NA,TRBV3-1,NA,TRBJ2-1,TGTGCCAGCAGCCAAGAAACCCCACAACCCTACAATGAGCAGTTCTTC,CASSQETPQPYNEQFF
NA,TRBV24-1,many,TRBJ2-3,TGTGCCACCAGTGACCCTCTAAGGAGCGGACCTAGCACAGATACGCAGTATTTT,CATSDPLRSGPSTDTQYF
NA,TRBV12-3/TRBV12-4,NA,TRBJ1-5,TGTGCCACCTCTTTACGGGCTCAAGATACGCAGCATTTT,CATSLRAQDTQHF
NA,TRBV5-1,few,TRBJ2-1,TGCGCCAGCAGCTACAGGGTGGTGACCTACAATGAGCAGTTCTTC,CASSYRVVTYNEQFF
NA,TRBV12-3/TRBV12-4,many,TRBJ2-5,TGTGCCAGCAGTTTGACAGGGAGGGATCAAGAGACCCAGTACTTC,CASSLTGRDQETQYF
TRBD1,TRBV4-3,NA,TRBJ2-7,TGCGCCAGCAGCCAAGAATATGGCCGGGACAGGGGGCACGAGCAGTACTTC,CASSQEYGRDRGHEQYF
NA,TRBV2,many,TRBJ2-6,TGTGCCAGCAGTCCGGACAGCTCTGGGGCCAACGTCCTGACTTTC,CASSPDSSGANVLTF
NA,TRBV2,NA,TRBJ1-3,TGTGCCAGCAGCTTAGAAGGAGGGACTGGAAACACCATATATTTT,CASSLEGGTGNTIYF
NA,TRBV27,few,TRBJ1-5,TGTGCCAGCTCCCCTCGATGGGGGGCAGGGCAGCCCCAGCATTTT,CASSPRWGAGQPQHF